This T cell receptor beta chain appears in the sequencing data of a study of T cell repertoires and HLA-DP antigens. At the level of the study: One alloantigen had ten groove amino acid differences from self, the other one.

Amplification used primers for 54 TRBV and 13 TRBJ segments. Only in-frame clones appear in the TCRdb table, and some are missing; sequencing was by immunoSEQ multiplex PCR. The repertoire includes about 2,500 clones, approximately 74% of them detected once, and about 51% sits in the top ten. After about 15 days, CD4+ cells were restimulated roughly 24 h with the same allogeneic DPB1. Stimulation used HeLa cells expressing transduced HLA-DPA1/DPB1, HLA-DM, invariant chain and CD80. Cocultures used a 3:1 ratio of CD4+ cells to 100 Gy-irradiated HeLa, with approximately 51 U/mL IL-2. Sequencing was carried out using CD137- CD4+ T cells from cultured PBMCs. The source is a man in his sixties in good health and CMV-seronegative.

CDR3 bases: TGTGCCAGCAGCTTAGCCCATAGGGTGATCGAGGCTGAAGCTTTCTTT. Translating it yields CASSLAHRVIEAEAFF. The chain uses TRBV7-9 and TRBJ1-1; D is unclear. Per the germline V gene, CDR1 is SEHNR and CDR2 is FQNEAQ (reference sequence). Deletions cut 0 bases from V and 6 bases from J, with 17 bases between. The CDR3 extends over 16 amino acids.